A selection of T cell receptor beta chains follows, all from one sample in a study of Graves' ophthalmopathy and Graves' hyperthyroidism. TCRdb recomputed calls from the multiplex PCR reads with MiXCR, one row per CDR3 protein. The table shows over a million distinct CDR3 sequences, with 36% occurring only once. The sequencing input was peripheral blood or thyroid tissue (not recorded which). These receptors all stem from an adult man with Graves' hyperthyroidism. Each CDR3 is given with its conserved first and last residue. D genes are given only for firm matches. Size tells how often a clone was seen (once, few, many) or the class of an expanded clone, and some rows leave it out.

D gene	V gene	J gene	clone size	CDR3 protein	CDR3 DNA
TRBD1	TRBV15	TRBJ1-2	many	CATRQGHGYTF	TGTGCCACCCGACAGGGCCATGGCTACACCTTC
TRBD1	TRBV19	TRBJ1-5	NA	CASRNPGQGSVVNQPQHF	TGTGCCAGTAGGAATCCGGGACAGGGATCGGTGGTCAATCAGCCCCAGCATTTT
NA	TRBV20-1	TRBJ2-7	many	CSAEPTRTYEQYF	TGCAGTGCCGAACCGACTAGGACCTACGAGCAGTACTTC
TRBD1	TRBV25-1	TRBJ1-4	many	CASSEPPGQGHEKLFF	TGTGCCAGCAGTGAACCCCCGGGACAGGGGCATGAAAAACTGTTTTTT
NA	TRBV12-3/TRBV12-4	TRBJ1-1	NA	CASGVGGRNTEAFF	TGTGCCAGCGGCGTAGGAGGGCGGAACACTGAAGCTTTCTTT
TRBD1	TRBV20-1	TRBJ1-2	many	CSAHPRDRGSNYGYTF	TGCAGTGCTCATCCGAGGGACAGGGGATCGAACTATGGCTACACCTTC
NA	TRBV6-5	TRBJ2-5	NA	CASSEAGRRETQYF	TGCGCCAGCAGTGAAGCGGGCCGTCGGGAGACCCAGTACTTC
NA	TRBV7-8	TRBJ2-2	NA	CASSTVSTGELFF	TGTGCCAGCAGTACGGTGTCCACCGGGGAGCTGTTTTTT
TRBD2	TRBV6-6	TRBJ2-7	many	CASRGTSGLYEQYF	TGTGCCAGCAGGGGAACTAGCGGGCTCTACGAGCAGTACTTC
NA	TRBV2	TRBJ2-5	many	CASSEIVTGAQETQYF	TGTGCCAGCAGTGAGATTGTGACGGGAGCCCAAGAGACCCAGTACTTC
TRBD1	TRBV12-3/TRBV12-4	TRBJ1-6	many	CASSRDDRESNPLHF	TGTGCCAGCAGCCGAGACGACAGGGAAAGCAACCCCCTCCACTTT
TRBD1	TRBV5-1	TRBJ2-2	many	CASSIGQGSTGELFF	TGCGCCAGCAGCATCGGACAGGGCAGCACCGGGGAGCTGTTTTTT
NA	TRBV7-9	TRBJ1-1	few	CASRVGTFLGSEAFF	TGTGCCAGCAGGGTAGGTACATTTTTGGGCAGCGAAGCTTTCTTT
TRBD1	TRBV19	TRBJ1-1	many	CASRVDRGSLKGTEAFF	TGTGCCAGTAGAGTCGACAGGGGATCATTGAAAGGCACTGAAGCTTTCTTT
NA	TRBV20-1	TRBJ2-7	once	CSATEGDF	TGCAGTGCTACCGAGGGGGACTTC
TRBD2	TRBV3-1	TRBJ2-5	NA	CASSLSAGEETQYF	TGTGCCAGCAGTCTTTCAGCGGGGGAAGAGACCCAGTACTTC
TRBD2	TRBV7-7	TRBJ2-5	NA	CASSSTAGDETQYF	TGTGCCAGCAGCTCAACAGCGGGGGACGAGACCCAGTACTTC
TRBD1	TRBV7-2	TRBJ1-5	many	CASSLAGDRNQPQHF	TGTGCCAGCAGCTTAGCTGGGGACAGAAATCAGCCCCAGCATTTT
NA	TRBV20-1	TRBJ1-2	many	CSPNGYTF	TGCAGTCCGAATGGCTACACCTTC
NA	TRBV7-3	TRBJ2-5	once	CASSYYQGTGETQYF	TGTGCCAGCAGCTATTACCAGGGAACCGGGGAGACCCAGTACTTC
NA	TRBV9	TRBJ1-5	NA	CASSHWAENGQPQHF	TGTGCCAGCAGCCATTGGGCAGAAAATGGTCAGCCCCAGCATTTT
NA	TRBV29-1	TRBJ1-3	NA	CSVLPPGAYGYTIYF	TGCAGCGTCCTTCCGCCCGGGGCATATGGCTACACCATATATTTT
NA	TRBV29-1	TRBJ2-2	NA	CSVEEGGDSGELFF	TGCAGCGTTGAAGAAGGGGGAGACTCCGGGGAGCTGTTTTTT